This TCR beta chain was profiled in a study of cytomegalovirus exposure and HLA in healthy donors (dated by TCRdb to the late 2010s). Turning to the overall study: An earlier analysis of roughly 630 of the donors reported approximately 290 Gb of sequence data and roughly 100 million unique TCR beta sequences from roughly 180 million T cells. Typing coverage varied by locus: roughly 629-630 donors for A, B, C, DRB1 and DQB1; more than 500 for DQA1; about 570 for DPA1; 450 to 480 for DPB1. Rather than using new phenotypic data, the later analysis identified candidate immune exposures from TCR beta sequences and from how often those sequences occurred across donors. An early release covering over 500 HLA-typed donors comprised roughly 300 gigabases of sequencing data and roughly 86 million unique TCR sequences. A later genetic analysis used genome-wide SNP genotypes for about 60% of the 666 donors, treating that subset as a discovery cohort. The genetic ancestry cluster associated with self-reported Caucasian donors included 70% to 85% of the approximately 410 genotyped donors. The study profiled the T cell repertoires of about 720 subjects by immunosequencing and related them to cytomegalovirus serostatus. The aim of the study was to test whether cataloging public T cell receptors could identify signatures of past pathogen exposure. A separate validation cohort of roughly 120 different subjects was used in addition to the roughly 720-subject first cohort. Across some 400 genotyped donors of the cohort, an average of roughly 250,000 unique TCR beta nucleotide sequences per donor were sequenced, and roughly a sixth of those sequences were non-productive. Both class I and class II loci were covered by HLA typing, at four-digit resolution. Donor age, sex, ethnicity and CMV serostatus were compiled alongside the repertoire data. Every repertoire in the discovery cohort had been generated on one and the same sequencing platform. The study combined high-throughput TCR immunosequencing, statistical association of individual TCRs with disease status, and machine learning to predict cytomegalovirus infection status. Four or five DR-DQ haplotypes were handled as single units for association and clustering because linkage in the cohort was strong. An earlier analysis of nearly 600 of the donors applied high-throughput TCR beta sequencing to assess whether each TCR beta V gene segment acted as functional or pseudogenic. In a later analysis, previously published TCR beta repertoires from several hundred donors were re-analyzed and high-resolution HLA genotyping was added so that TCR occurrence patterns could be studied. What the authors observed across the whole study: V-gene and J-gene trimming of TCR beta chains was associated with a missense DCLRE1C variant in a later genetic analysis, and the association was replicated in an independent cohort. Correlated functional status among segregating V segments might reflect linkage disequilibrium, but an unknown experimental factor could not be ruled out. An earlier analysis of some 560 of the donors showed that most TCR beta V segments appeared in productive rearrangements either about 87% or about 30% of the time, which broadly matched IMGT annotations. Sequencing depth was assumed to be roughly uniform across donors in the presence/absence analyses, though that assumption may not hold. In a later analysis, HLA-associated TCR beta chains were found to be more clonally expanded and to have lower generation probabilities than equally common non-associated chains. At a false discovery rate of 0.05, a later analysis linked fewer than 20,000 TCR beta sequences to specific HLA alleles. Because HLA typing was unavailable for some donors at each locus, only the typed subset was used in association tests. A further reported finding was that TCR beta sequences accurately predicted the HLA-A and HLA-B alleles for most subjects in the first cohort. When HLA alleles, especially DR and DQ, strongly co-occurred, attributing TCR associations to individual alleles was difficult. In the study, approximately 160 TCR beta chains were listed as associated with cytomegalovirus. According to a later genetic analysis, donors in an Asian-associated ancestry cluster had fewer N-insertions in productive TCRs than the approximately 670-donor mean. The sequencing pipeline was judged likely to have produced a cluster of highly shared sequence variants as a technical artifact. According to a later analysis, TCR association rates differed among HLA loci, with DRB1 alleles showing the most associated TCRs and HLA-C alleles showing the fewest. The cohort was sequenced for TCR beta chains only, and without alpha or paired-chain data the features that could be detected were limited. Most TCR sequences were seen in very few donors, while some public TCRs were found in many individuals. According to a later analysis, parvovirus B19, influenza, CMV and Epstein-Barr virus appeared linked to several top co-occurrence clusters. CMV serostatus was the only immune exposure information available for the cohort. Three of the identified cytomegalovirus-associated TCR beta chains were confirmed in vitro to be specific for cytomegalovirus antigens. In a later analysis, most CMV-associated TCR beta chains were found to appear HLA-restricted, with HLA associations seemingly driven largely by CMV exposure. Because counts were too low, roughly 17 rarely observed V segments, including chromosome 9 orphons, were left out of the earlier analysis of about 620 of the donors. Cytomegalovirus status was reported to be diagnosed by the classifier with high specificity and sensitivity in both the original and validation cohorts. It was suggested by the authors that the approach could potentially be generalized to other disease states and immunological phenotypes.

The cohort was made up of under 800 healthy bone marrow donors. At the time of sampling, every cohort member was nominally healthy, though immune exposures that went unrecorded were likely present. The donor was CMV seropositive and was included in the group of 270 or so seropositive cohort members. Each donor provided a peripheral blood sample, and peripheral blood mononuclear cells were used for TCR beta sequencing. Genomic DNA extraction from the blood cell samples was performed with the Qiagen DNeasy Blood Extraction Kit. Library creation used the immunoSEQ multiplex PCR assay. The multiplex PCR relied on a mix of 60 forward primers for TCR Vbeta segments and 13 reverse primers for TCR Jbeta segments. A multiplex PCR assay on genomic DNA amplified the CDR3 region of rearranged TCR beta genes. The amplified TCR beta libraries were sequenced on the Illumina HiSeq System as 87-base-pair reads. In the paper's pipeline: A later analysis counted approximately 84 million unique TCR beta chains across the 650 to 800 repertoires, and approximately 11 million of these chains were shared by at least two donors. To remove PCR and sequencing errors, raw reads were error-corrected and collapsed into unique sequences using a nearest-neighbor algorithm that merged closely related sequences. CDR3 sequences were aligned to IMGT reference sequences to assign V, D and J gene segments. For a sequence to be retained, a match of at least six nucleotides to both a V gene segment and a J gene segment was required. Rearrangements were classified as productive when the CDR3 lacked stop codons and remained in frame with V and J, and all other rearrangements were classified as non-productive. CDR3 was defined by IMGT convention, running from the second conserved V-encoded cysteine to the conserved J-encoded phenylalanine. The earlier analysis of some 580 of the donors excluded any sequence lacking an unambiguous match to a single V gene segment. In an earlier analysis of almost 600 of the donors, a V segment was called functional when productive rearrangements were above 56.7%, and segregating when the standard deviation between donors exceeded 5%. A statistical classification framework was built for diagnosing cytomegalovirus status from the catalog of TCR beta chain sequences. In a later analysis, TCR nucleotide sequences were compared against IMGT/GENE-DB human TR gene sequences so that V and J genes could be assigned. The TCRdist pipeline was used in a later analysis to assign CDR3 sequences and most-parsimonious VDJ recombination scenarios. A later analysis defined each TCR beta chain by its CDR3 amino acid sequence plus V-gene family, and excluded reads lacking a unique V-gene family. In a later analysis, nearly 600 highly shared, low-generation-probability nucleotide sequences were removed to address suspected cross-contamination and a sequencing artifact. In a later analysis, a clonal expansion index for each public chain was calculated from normalized within-repertoire ranks of inferred template counts. A later analysis computed generation probabilities with a VDJ recombination model fitted to out-of-frame rearrangements, and checked the results against IGoR. Hypergeometric tests were used in a later analysis to score TCR-TCR, TCR-HLA and TCR-CMV co-occurrence, with a repertoire-size bias correction applied to the TCR pairs. A later analysis estimated false discovery rates by permuting HLA or CMV assignments 20 times. In a later analysis, co-occurring TCRs were grouped using DBSCAN, with TCRdist sequence similarity added in when clustering inside HLA-allele-positive subsets. Repertoires with fewer than 30,000 or more than 120,000 public chains were left out of co-occurrence clustering, as were several repertoires with anomalous nucleotide sharing. TCRdb carries this immuneACCESS record with in-frame sequences only. Its versions omit some clonotypes, under half of them owing to an unresolved V gene in the studies checked, with the rest unexplained. Clonal size and the V and J genes are those of that table, whereas D and trimming came from the DNA. The sample includes about 150,000 clones, with more than 65% observed a single time. Approximately 1.3% of the sample is in the top ten clones.

With regard to this clone: This clone's antigen is unknown. Within one base of it there is no much larger clone, and no base qualities were kept.

The specimen was PBMCs. The TCR was taken from a man aged 50 to 59 in good health and CMV-seropositive.

The DNA sequence follows: TGTGCCAGCAGTCGAATCGGGGGAACTGGGGCCAACGTCCTGACTTTC. Its product reads: CASSRIGGTGANVLTF. Recombination linked TRBV5-4 to TRBJ2-6, with a weak D call of TRBD2 (6 bases match). The CDR3 covers 16 residues, taking in both the cysteine and the phenylalanine. The only DNA kept is the CDR3, 48 bases in frame from the first base. The germline V gene (reference sequence) yields SGHNT for CDR1 and YYREEE for CDR2. V is cut by 5 bases and J by 2 bases, and the space between the germline ends is 14 bases.